What follows is one T cell receptor (beta chain) and its context. No antigen is known for it. CDR3 length: 15 residues. With V trimmed by 5 bases and J by 3 bases, 6 bases remained unmatched. CDR1 SGHTA and CDR2 FQGNSA come from the germline V gene. This table comes from immunoSEQ multiplex PCR, and its TCRdb copy is limited to in-frame clones, with some not included. The sample contains about 170,000 clones, roughly 92% of which appear only once. This record belongs to a study of T cell responses to AZD1222 COVID-19 vaccine. General study points: Donors skewed white British and female; clonal diversity was possibly underestimated.

This receptor was identified in an adult in good health. This chain connects TRBV7-2 to TRBJ2-4; TRBD2 aligns across 8 bases. The specimen was peripheral blood, collected on day 0 of AZD1222 vaccination. The CDR3 coding sequence is TGTGCCAGCAGCGCCCTAGCGGGTGACAAAAACATTCAGTACTTC. This encodes CASSALAGDKNIQYF. Combining the CDR3 with reference TRBV7-2 and TRBJ2-4 gives the whole variable domain GAGVSQSPSNKVTEKGKDVELRCDPISGHTALYWYRQSLGQGLEFLIYFQGNSAPDKSGLPSDRFSAERTGGSVSTLTIQRTQQEDSAVYLCASSALAGDKNIQYFGAGTRLSVL.